The clone carrying this T cell receptor beta chain was counted between two and nine times. This specimen belongs to a study of shared clonotypes between healthy human individuals. Background on the study: Donor composition was two women and a few men, aged 18 to 49.

For unsorted samples, genomic DNA was extracted from approximately 90 million PBMCs. Samples underwent the assay at deep level. Ten immunoSEQ deep assay plates held the unsorted PBMC DNA. Sequencing used immunoSEQ multiplex PCR; TCRdb keeps in-frame clones, though not all of them. The sample includes fewer than 650,000 clones, 60% to 85% of them seen just once. The CDR3 spans 16 residues. Losses at the gene ends were 1 base for V and 8 bases for J; bases not matched to a gene: 11. The germline V gene encodes CDR1 LGHNA and CDR2 YSLEER. The source of this sequence is a woman aged 40 to 55 in good health. Some clones in this sample may be carry-over from other donors' samples. V is TRBV4-3 and J is TRBJ2-1; 7 bases agree with TRBD2. The material sequenced was PBMCs. The CDR3 DNA sequence: TGCGCCAGCAGCCAAGTCGGGGGGACCGGCATATATGAGCAGTTCTTC. This sequence encodes CASSQVGGTGIYEQFF.